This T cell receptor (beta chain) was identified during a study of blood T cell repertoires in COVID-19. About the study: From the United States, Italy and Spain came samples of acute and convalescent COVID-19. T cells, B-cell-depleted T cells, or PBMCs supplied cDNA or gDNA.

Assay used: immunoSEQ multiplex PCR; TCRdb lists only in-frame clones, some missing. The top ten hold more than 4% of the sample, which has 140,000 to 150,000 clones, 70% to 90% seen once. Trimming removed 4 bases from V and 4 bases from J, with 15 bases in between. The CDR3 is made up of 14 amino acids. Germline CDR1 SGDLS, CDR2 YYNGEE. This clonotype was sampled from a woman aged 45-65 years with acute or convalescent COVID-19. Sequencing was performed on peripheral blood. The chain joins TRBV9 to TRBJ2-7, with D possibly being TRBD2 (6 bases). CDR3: CASSLGTGVYEQYF. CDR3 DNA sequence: TGTGCCAGCAGCTTAGGGACGGGGGTGTACGAGCAGTACTTC.